This entry concerns a single T cell receptor beta chain. This clone turned up a few times. There is no known antigen for this receptor. No much larger clonotype is one base removed from it; base qualities were not supplied. This specimen comes from a study of blood T cell repertoires in COVID-19 (dated by TCRdb to about 2020). With regard to the full study: Samples covering the acute and convalescent phases of COVID-19 were provided by collaborators in the United States, Italy and Spain. The material from the prospective study consisted of cDNA or gDNA derived from T cells, B-cell-depleted T cells, or PBMCs. The dataset comprised deeply sampled blood TCRbeta repertoires from subjects exposed to, actively infected with, or recovered from COVID-19. A freely available public database, intended as a resource for researchers studying the immune response to SARS-CoV-2, is where the repertoires were released. Samples were obtained from the ongoing ImmuneRACE study (first 160 participants) and from 1,254 subjects provided by 6 global collaborators. Nearly every sample came with metadata listing a de-identified subject ID, COVID-19 status, age in years and sex. Where available, HLA class I and class II types were obtained from metadata supplied by the sample provider rather than from assay-based typing.

Study-wide conclusions, independent of this receptor: Clinical and demographic metadata were provided uncurated, with the amount varying by source and participant.

The CDR3 covers 14 residues, taking in both the cysteine and the phenylalanine. Only the CDR3 region is kept as DNA, spanning 42 bases read in frame from base 1. Deletion took 3 bases off V and 6 bases off J, with a span of 14 bases between the germline ends. The germline V gene (reference sequence) sets CDR1 to SEHNR and CDR2 to FQNEAQ. Each collaborating institution followed its own protocols to collect whole blood in K2EDTA tubes. Collaborator samples were shipped for TCRbeta analysis as frozen whole blood, isolated PBMCs, or DNA extracted from either sample type. TCRbeta CDR3 regions were amplified from genomic DNA by means of the immunoSEQ Assay, a bias-controlled multiplex PCR. In the paper's pipeline: The number of nucleated cells in each sample was estimated by amplification of reference gene primers within the assay. To quantify the absolute abundance of each unique TCRbeta CDR3 rearrangement, sequence reads were collapsed and filtered. For each sample, productive Simpson clonality was calculated as the square root of Simpson's diversity index over productive rearrangements. Held by TCRdb, this immuneACCESS table contains in-frame sequences only and omits some clones. Under half of the omission traces to an unresolved V gene where checked; the cause of the rest is unknown. That table supplies the V and J calls and clone size; D and trimming were determined from the DNA. The sample table records under 150,000 clones; 79% of these occur just once. Clones ranked in the top ten supply under 5% of the sample.

Sample: peripheral blood. This receptor was identified in a woman of 80 years or more with acute or convalescent COVID-19. The rearranged segments are TRBV7-9 and TRBJ1-2; the D gene is perhaps TRBD1, from 6 matching bases. The CDR3 region reads CASSFNRDGNGYTF. The nucleotides are TGTGCCAGCAGCTTCAACAGGGACGGGAATGGCTACACCTTC.